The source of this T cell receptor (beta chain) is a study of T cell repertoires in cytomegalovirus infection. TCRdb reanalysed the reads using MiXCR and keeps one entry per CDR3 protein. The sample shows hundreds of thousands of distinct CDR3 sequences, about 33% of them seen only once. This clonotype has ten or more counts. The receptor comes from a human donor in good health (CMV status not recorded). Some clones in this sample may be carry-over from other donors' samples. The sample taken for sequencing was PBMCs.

The CDR3 DNA follows: TGTGCCAGCAGCTTAGAAGGGCCATTGAGCAGCTCCTATAATTCACCCCTCCACTTT. This translates into CASSLEGPLSSSYNSPLHF. This chain links TRBV7-2 with TRBJ1-6; D not certain. Trimming shortened V by 1 base and J by 0 bases, and 16 bases separated the two germline ends. There are 19 residues in the CDR3. CDR1 and CDR2 from the germline V gene are SGHTA and FQGNSA.